These T cell receptor beta chains were read from a single sample in a study of blood T cell repertoires in COVID-19. Generated by immunoSEQ multiplex PCR, the TCRdb table keeps only in-frame clones and is missing some. Of 9,000 to 10,000 clones listed, around 80% are singletons. Sequencing was carried out using peripheral blood. Receptors originate from a human donor in a cohort sampled during active COVID-19. The CDR3 runs from the conserved cysteine through the conserved F or W. Each record gives: clone size, V gene, J gene, D gene, CDR3 protein, CDR3 DNA. A D gene is named only where the DNA matches it firmly. A row's size may be missing; if present it is once, few, many or a size class.

.,TRBV18,TRBJ2-1,TRBD1,CASSPIGTGFESEQFF,TGTGCCAGCTCACCAATCGGGACAGGCTTCGAGAGTGAGCAGTTCTTC
.,TRBV6-2/TRBV6-3,TRBJ2-6,.,CASSPRQYSGANVLTF,TGTGCCAGCAGCCCTAGACAGTACTCTGGGGCCAACGTCCTGACTTTC
.,TRBV6-5,TRBJ2-2,TRBD1,CASSRGTGDAGELFF,TGTGCCAGCAGCCGAGGGACAGGGGATGCCGGGGAGCTGTTTTTT
.,TRBV15,TRBJ1-6,.,CATGQINSPLHF,TGTGCCACGGGGCAGATTAATTCACCCCTCCACTTT
.,TRBV28,TRBJ1-2,.,CASSFQGRQGYGYTF,TGTGCCAGCAGTTTCCAGGGCAGGCAGGGCTATGGCTACACCTTC
.,TRBV7-8,TRBJ1-6,TRBD1,CASSLAQGAQNSPLHF,TGTGCCAGCAGCTTAGCGCAGGGGGCTCAAAATTCACCCCTCCACTTT
.,TRBV9,TRBJ2-7,TRBD1,CASTYYDRVTLCSYEQYF,TGTGCCAGCACCTATTACGACAGGGTAACACTGTGCTCCTACGAGCAGTACTTC
.,TRBV5-1,TRBJ1-1,.,CASRQATTRDTEAFF,TGCGCCAGCAGACAGGCGACAACCCGCGACACTGAAGCTTTCTTT
.,TRBV7-9,TRBJ2-1,.,CASSPPRTEPYNEQFF,TGTGCCAGCAGCCCACCTCGGACAGAGCCGTACAATGAGCAGTTCTTC
.,TRBV5-4,TRBJ1-4,TRBD1,CASSHAGQGSEKLFF,TGTGCCAGCAGCCACGCGGGACAGGGCTCTGAAAAACTGTTTTTT
.,TRBV6-5,TRBJ1-1,.,CASSNQGFWNTEAFF,TGTGCCAGCAGCAATCAGGGTTTTTGGAACACTGAAGCTTTCTTT
.,TRBV25-1,TRBJ2-7,.,CASSEWGRGQQYF,TGTGCCAGCAGTGAATGGGGCAGGGGACAGCAGTACTTC
.,TRBV5-1,TRBJ2-3,.,CASSYGGEHTDTQYF,TGCGCCAGCAGCTACGGCGGAGAACACACAGATACGCAGTATTTT
once,TRBV30,TRBJ1-5,.,CAWRPAERSNQPQHF,TGTGCCTGGAGACCCGCAGAGAGGAGCAATCAGCCCCAGCATTTT
.,TRBV5-1,TRBJ2-7,.,CASATTGNYEQYF,TGCGCCAGCGCTACCACAGGGAACTACGAGCAGTACTTC
.,TRBV18,TRBJ1-4,.,CASSPQGNEKLFF,TGTGCCAGCTCGCCCCAGGGTAATGAAAAACTGTTTTTT